This T cell receptor beta chain is from a study of control samples from healthy donors and cancer patients. Data came from immunoSEQ multiplex PCR; TCRdb stores just in-frame clones and leaves some out. The table shows about 120,000 clones, with about 86% occurring only once. The junction had 9 bases not matched to a gene; V was cut back by 3 bases and J by 5 bases. CDR1 is SQVTM and CDR2 is ANQGSEA in the germline V gene. The CDR3 length is 14 residues. The sequence was obtained from a man younger than 40 in good health. The chain employs TRBV29-1 and TRBJ2-5, with 7 positions matching TRBD1. Sequenced: blood. In DNA, the CDR3 is TGCAGCGTTGAGTCCCCGGGACAGAGGGAGACCCAGTACTTC. It is translated as CSVESPGQRETQYF.